The source of this TCR beta chain is a study of T cell repertoires in cytomegalovirus infection. Background on the study: TCR beta signatures that were public indicated CMV infection and matching HLA type. Study-wide results and caveats: Based on cumulative public TCR beta family frequency, carriers of CMV plus the relevant HLA were identified.

From the reads, TCRdb called clonotypes with MiXCR, one entry per CDR3 protein. The repertoire holds 450,000 to 650,000 distinct CDR3 sequences, with around a quarter as singletons. On this clonotype: Its target is unknown.

The germline gives CDR1 LNHDA, CDR2 SQIVND (reference sequence). There are 14 residues in the CDR3. V shed 3 bases and J shed 7 bases, with 12 bases lying between them. Sequencing was carried out using PBMCs. The sequence was obtained from a human donor in good health (CMV status not recorded). Some clones in this sample may be carry-over from other donors' samples. The chain couples TRBV19 to TRBJ1-4; D is perhaps TRBD1 (6 bases). The CDR3 here is CASSILGASEKLFF. The CDR3 nucleotides read TGTGCCAGTAGTATTCTGGGGGCGAGTGAAAAACTGTTTTTT.